These T cell receptor beta chains were read from a single sample in a study of T cell repertoires in cytomegalovirus infection. Their cognate antigens are unknown. Each CDR3 protein gets one entry after TCRdb re-called the reads with MiXCR. The sample consists of roughly 100,000 distinct CDR3 sequences, under 50% of them appearing once. Sequences were derived from CD8+ T cells from cultured PBMCs, sampled from culture after CMV antigen stimulation. The receptors were gathered from a human donor in good health (CMV status not recorded). Some clones in this sample may be carry-over from other donors' samples. CDR3s include the opening cysteine and the closing phenylalanine or tryptophan. The D gene is left open where the match is weak. A clone size is listed for some rows: how often the clone was seen (once, few, many), or a class if it is expanded.

TRBV2	-	TRBJ1-1	few	CASTLGGDTEAFF	TGTGCCAGCACCCTGGGGGGGGACACTGAAGCTTTCTTT
TRBV7-6	-	TRBJ1-2	-	CASSLSDKPDGYTF	TGTGCCAGCAGCCTATCGGACAAACCCGATGGCTACACCTTC
TRBV7-8	-	TRBJ1-1	many	CASSWDTEAFF	TGTGCCAGCAGCTGGGACACTGAAGCTTTCTTT
TRBV12-3/TRBV12-4	-	TRBJ2-6	-	CASSSSNSGANVLTF	TGTGCCAGCAGTTCCAGCAACTCTGGGGCCAACGTCCTGACTTTC
TRBV3-1	-	TRBJ2-1	once	CACSLTGLEFKGEQFF	TGTGCCTGCAGTCTTACAGGGTTAGAGTTCAAGGGTGAGCAGTTCTTC
TRBV12-3/TRBV12-4	-	TRBJ2-2	many	CASSHWTASNTGELFF	TGTGCCAGCAGCCATTGGACAGCCTCGAACACCGGGGAGCTGTTTTTT
TRBV19	TRBD1	TRBJ1-5	-	CASREGTGGNQPQHF	TGTGCCAGTAGAGAGGGGACAGGGGGCAATCAGCCCCAGCATTTT
TRBV4-1	-	TRBJ2-3	-	CASSQDSGAPGTRDYTDTQYF	TGCGCCAGCAGCCAAGATTCAGGCGCTCCTGGAACGAGGGATTACACAGATACGCAGTATTTT
TRBV7-8	-	TRBJ2-3	many	CASSPTGDSGEDTQYF	TGTGCCAGCAGCCCCACAGGGGACTCCGGGGAGGATACGCAGTATTTT
TRBV10-3	TRBD1	TRBJ1-6	-	CAISESGTGANSPLHF	TGTGCCATCAGTGAGTCCGGGACAGGGGCGAATTCACCCCTCCACTTT
TRBV4-1	-	TRBJ2-7	-	CASSQEWGGEQYF	TGCGCCAGCAGCCAAGAGTGGGGAGGCGAGCAGTACTTC
TRBV7-2	-	TRBJ2-2	-	CATDAVNTGELFF	TGTGCCACAGACGCTGTAAACACCGGGGAGCTGTTTTTT
TRBV27	TRBD1	TRBJ1-5	few	CASDLGQSNQPQHF	TGTGCCAGCGACCTGGGACAGAGCAATCAGCCCCAGCATTTT
TRBV6-1	-	TRBJ2-5	few	CASSEALGSGETQYF	TGTGCCAGCAGTGAAGCGCTCGGTAGCGGAGAGACCCAGTACTTC
TRBV7-3	-	TRBJ2-7	-	CASSPTGGVGYEQYF	TGTGCCAGCAGCCCAACAGGAGGGGTGGGCTACGAGCAGTACTTC
TRBV14	-	TRBJ2-7	-	CASSHKKQGRYEQYF	TGTGCCAGCAGCCACAAAAAGCAGGGGAGGTACGAGCAGTACTTC
TRBV4-2	TRBD2	TRBJ2-1	few	CASSESGGAFNEQFF	TGTGCCAGCAGCGAAAGCGGGGGGGCCTTTAATGAGCAGTTCTTC
TRBV29-1	-	TRBJ2-3	few	CSVSPGSTDTQYF	TGCAGCGTTTCCCCAGGAAGCACAGATACGCAGTATTTT
TRBV12-3/TRBV12-4	-	TRBJ1-5	-	CASSPMHSEGQPQHF	TGTGCCAGCAGCCCTATGCATTCTGAGGGACAGCCCCAGCATTTT
TRBV13	TRBD2	TRBJ2-1	-	CASSSGLAGGIEQFF	TGTGCCAGCAGCTCCGGACTAGCGGGGGGTATTGAGCAGTTCTTC
TRBV2	TRBD1	TRBJ2-1	-	CAREPDRGDLNEQFF	TGTGCCAGGGAACCCGACAGGGGAGATTTAAATGAGCAGTTCTTC
TRBV7-6	-	TRBJ2-7	many	CASSLDPGYEQYF	TGTGCCAGCAGCTTAGATCCGGGCTACGAGCAGTACTTC
TRBV9	-	TRBJ1-2	-	CASSETPTRAGNYGYTF	TGTGCCAGCAGCGAGACCCCAACGAGGGCAGGAAACTATGGCTACACCTTC
TRBV20-1	-	TRBJ1-6	few	CSARQMGRDRNSPLHF	TGCAGTGCTAGACAAATGGGCAGGGATAGAAATTCACCCCTCCACTTT
TRBV10-2	-	TRBJ2-7	-	CASGLGLSGEQYF	TGCGCCAGCGGGCTTGGGCTCTCAGGCGAGCAGTACTTC
TRBV7-6	-	TRBJ2-3	few	CASSLAGSTGPTDTQYF	TGTGCCAGCAGCTTAGCAGGCTCGACAGGCCCCACAGATACGCAGTATTTT
TRBV4-2	TRBD2	TRBJ2-3	-	CASSPPGGYTDTQYF	TGTGCCAGCAGCCCCCCGGGGGGATACACAGATACGCAGTATTTT
TRBV2	-	TRBJ2-7	-	CASSATHAGEQYF	TGTGCCAGCAGTGCTACACACGCCGGGGAGCAGTACTTC
TRBV20-1	TRBD2	TRBJ2-7	-	CSAQLVRLAAYEQYF	TGCAGTGCACAATTAGTCCGACTAGCGGCCTACGAGCAGTACTTC
TRBV6-5	-	TRBJ1-1	few	CAIKSGSWNTEAFF	TGTGCCATCAAATCTGGATCATGGAACACTGAAGCTTTCTTT
TRBV6-5	-	TRBJ1-2	-	CASRGVGAYGYTF	TGTGCCAGCAGGGGAGTAGGGGCCTATGGCTACACCTTC
TRBV7-9	-	TRBJ2-3	-	CASSLGFGATDTQYF	TGTGCCAGCAGCTTAGGGTTCGGGGCCACAGATACGCAGTATTTT
TRBV7-9	-	TRBJ2-7	-	CASSLVGAGLTYEQYF	TGTGCCAGCAGCTTAGTCGGAGCAGGTCTAACCTACGAGCAGTACTTC